The 30 T cell receptor beta chains reported below all come from one sample, sequenced in a study of cytomegalovirus exposure and HLA in healthy donors. PCR involved 60 Vbeta and 13 Jbeta primers. The protocol was immunoSEQ multiplex PCR, while the TCRdb copy is restricted to in-frame clones and leaves out a portion. The data hold 150,000 or so clones, with 64% observed a single time. The sequenced material came from PBMCs. Receptors were obtained from a woman in her 30s in good health and CMV-seropositive.

This rearrangement joins TRBV13 to TRBJ2-2; 14 bases are a match to TRBD2. This CDR3 region has 17 residues. V gave up 5 bases and J gave up 4 bases; unmatched junction bases: 6. Per the germline V gene, CDR1 is PRHDT and CDR2 is FYEKMQ (reference sequence). The CDR3 here is CASSPTGTSGGTGELFF. CDR3 in DNA: TGTGCCAGCAGCCCGACCGGGACTAGCGGGGGCACCGGGGAGCTGTTTTTT.

This chain links TRBV7-8 with TRBJ1-1; D possibly corresponds to TRBD1 (5 bases). V lost 5 bases and J 1 base, leaving 17 bases between the germline ends. From germline, CDR1 is SGHVS and CDR2 FQNEAQ. The CDR3 contains 16 residues. The CDR3 region is CASSLIRVTPNTEAFF. The CDR3 coding sequence is TGTGCCAGCAGCCTAATCAGGGTTACGCCGAACACTGAAGCTTTCTTT.

Only one count was recorded for this clone. CDR3 protein: CASSFRGRTDTQYF. CDR3 bases: TGCGCCAGCAGCTTCAGGGGGCGTACAGATACGCAGTATTTT. This sequence joins TRBV5-1 and TRBJ2-3; TRBD1 matches at 8 bases. V dropped 2 bases and J dropped 3; count of bases not matched to a gene: 2. Germline-derived CDR1 and CDR2 are SGHRS and YFSETQ. This CDR3 is built from 14 residues.

In its sample, this clone was seen a few times. The chain links TRBV6-5 to TRBJ2-5; a possible D gene is TRBD2 (5 bases). The CDR3 is 14 amino acids. V was cut by 7 bases and J by 1 base, with 13 bases left in between. Germline V gene lookup returns CDR1 MNHEY and CDR2 SVGAGI. The CDR3 is CASTSKGLQETQYF. As DNA, the CDR3 is TGTGCCAGCACTTCTAAAGGACTCCAAGAGACCCAGTACTTC.

This chain uses TRBV6-1 with TRBJ2-2, with 13 bases identical to TRBD2. The CDR3 runs 15 residues. Germline values: CDR1 MNHNS, CDR2 SASEGT. Trimming took 6 bases from V and 4 from J; bases not matched to a gene: 2. CDR3 protein: CASRGLAGTTGELFF. The CDR3 nucleotides are TGTGCCAGCAGGGGACTAGCGGGGACCACCGGGGAGCTGTTTTTT.

With respect to this clone: One junction end does not reproduce the germline sequence, and a read error may be involved. The identical CDR3 is also encoded by other nucleotide sequences in the sample. This chain links TRBV6-5 with TRBJ1-6, with D perhaps TRBD1 (6 bases). CDR1 and CDR2 (germline): MNHEY, SVGAGI. CDR3 size: 15 residues. The CDR3 nucleotides read TGTGCCAGCAGTCCAAGGACAGTAAATAATTCCCCCCTCCACTTT. Its protein product is CASSPRTVNNSPLHF.

The chain links TRBV2 to TRBJ2-5, with 9 bases lining up with TRBD1. With the DNA end fitting TRBJ2-7 better, the J assignment may be wrong. Germline loops: CDR1 SNHLY, CDR2 FYNNEI. The CDR3 is made up of 15 amino acids. The CDR3 region is CASSERDRVLHEQYF. The DNA of the CDR3 is TGTGCCAGCAGTGAGAGGGACAGGGTCCTTCACGAGCAGTACTTC.

V gene TRBV2 combines with J gene TRBJ2-3, with 16 bases lining up with TRBD2. V trimming: 6 bases; J trimming: 6 bases; junction bases outside the gene matches: 9. This CDR3 is 17 amino acids long. CDR1 and CDR2 (germline): SNHLY, FYNNEI. DNA for the CDR3: TGTGCCAGCAGCGCTTCTTCGGGACTAGCGGGAGGGGATACGCAGTATTTT. The encoded protein is CASSASSGLAGGDTQYF. The variable domain in full, with the rest retrieved from reference TRBV2 and TRBJ2-3, is EPEVTQTPSHQVTQMGQEVILRCVPISNHLYFYWYRQILGQKVEFLVSFYNNEISEKSEIFDDQFSVERPDGSNFTLKIRSTKLEDSAMYFCASSASSGLAGGDTQYFGPGTRLTVL.

In its sample, this clone was seen a few times. The V call is TRBV2, the J call TRBJ2-7; 11 bases fit TRBD2. V shed 10 bases, J shed 2 bases, and the junction held 4 bases outside the gene matches. The CDR3 runs 13 residues. From germline, CDR1 is SNHLY and CDR2 FYNNEI. CDR3 in amino acids: CAILTSGTYEQYF. The CDR3 DNA reads TGTGCCATCCTGACTAGCGGGACCTACGAGCAGTACTTC.

This clone is medium-sized by share. The genes are TRBV27 and TRBJ1-5, with D hard to call. The germline V gene encodes CDR1 MNHEY and CDR2 SMNVEV (reference sequence). This CDR3 comprises 14 residues. The V and J ends lost 5 bases and 7 bases respectively, with 15 bases between them. The CDR3 loop is CASSPDPRGQPQHF. CDR3 nucleotides: TGTGCCAGCAGTCCCGATCCGAGAGGGCAGCCCCAGCATTTT.

The sample holds one count of this clone. The chain uses TRBV28 and TRBJ2-5, with D possibly TRBD2 on 7 matching bases. This CDR3 region has 15 residues. V lost 5 bases, J lost 0 bases, and 13 bases lay in between. CDR1 and CDR2 from the germline V gene are MDHEN and SYDVKM. The CDR3, as DNA: TGTGCCAGCAGTGCCGGGGGGCTGTACCAAGAGACCCAGTACTTC. As protein: CASSAGGLYQETQYF.

In this sample, this clone turned up a few times. The V and J genes are TRBV4-1 and TRBJ2-7, with TRBD2 matching 8 bases. The CDR3 loop spans 19 amino acids. CDR1 is MGHRA and CDR2 is YSYEKL in the germline V gene. The V and J ends lost 4 bases and 3 bases, in that order; junction bases with no gene match: 20. The CDR3 DNA follows: TGCGCCAGCAGCCCGACGGGGAGGGGAGTCGGCGGGAGGAACTACGAGCAGTACTTC. It codes for CASSPTGRGVGGRNYEQYF.

The rearrangement links TRBV6-1 to TRBJ1-5; 7 bases match TRBD1. V gave up 4 bases and J gave up 9 bases; unmatched junction bases: 6. The CDR3 is 13 residues long. Germline CDR1 reads MNHNS; CDR2 reads SASEGT. CDR3 nucleotide sequence: TGTGCCAGCAGTGCCCGACAGGGTACGCCCCAGCATTTT. This sequence encodes CASSARQGTPQHF.

The CDR3 sequence: CATSPLVNQPQHF. The CDR3 bases are TGTGCCACCAGCCCCCTCGTCAATCAGCCCCAGCATTTT. This chain connects TRBV15 to TRBJ1-5; D unresolved. Germline V gene data show CDR1 as LNHNV and CDR2 as YYDKDF (reference sequence). V lost 5 bases to trimming and J lost 3 bases, with 8 bases between them. This CDR3 is 13 amino acids long.

The chain is built from TRBV11-3 and TRBJ2-2; 11 nucleotides agree with TRBD2. Germline V gene data show CDR1 as SGHNT and CDR2 as YENEEA. This CDR3 has 15 amino acids. Trimming removed 5 bases from V and 6 bases from J; junction bases left unmatched: 5. CDR3 in DNA: TGTGCCAGCAGCATTCTAGCGGGGGGACCCGGGGAGCTGTTTTTT. It codes for CASSILAGGPGELFF.

This clone showed up just once. The chain employs TRBV18 and TRBJ2-7; 11 bases align to TRBD1. Looked up from germline, CDR1 is KGHSH and CDR2 is LQKENI. The junction had 3 bases not matched to a gene; V was cut back by 4 bases and J by 4 bases. The CDR3 runs 14 residues. The CDR3 spells CASSRGQGGYEQYF. In nucleotides, the CDR3 is TGTGCCAGCTCACGGGGACAGGGGGGATACGAGCAGTACTTC.

J is TRBJ2-2 and V is TRBV5-6; TRBD1 matches 7 bases. CDR3 length: 15 residues. The V gene's germline CDR1 is SGHDT and CDR2 YYEEEE. Trimming cost V 6 bases and J 5 bases; bases outside gene matches: 10. This chain's CDR3 is CASTEGAWRTGELFF. For the CDR3, the DNA is TGTGCCAGCACCGAGGGGGCTTGGAGGACCGGGGAGCTGTTTTTT.

V gene TRBV7-9 combines with J gene TRBJ2-3; TRBD2 is a possible D gene (6 bases). Germline V gene sequence: CDR1 SEHNR, CDR2 FQNEAQ (reference sequence). CDR3 size: 16 residues. The V end lost 5 bases, the J end lost 4 bases, and 19 bases lay between the germline ends. CDR3 in DNA: TGTGCCAGCAGCCCTAGGACTGCTAGGAGGGCAGATACGCAGTATTTT. This gives the protein CASSPRTARRADTQYF.

This clone was seen a single time. This chain links TRBV2 with TRBJ2-7; D is ambiguous. Germline loops: CDR1 SNHLY, CDR2 FYNNEI. The CDR3 has 14 residues. V was clipped by 6 bases and J by 1 base, with 13 bases between them. The CDR3 DNA is TGTGCCAGCAGGGAGATGGCCTCTTCCTACGAGCAGTACTTC. It is translated as CASREMASSYEQYF.

This clone was seen only a few times. The gene calls are TRBV15 and TRBJ1-1; the D gene is possibly TRBD1 (5 bases). Trimming shortened V by 1 base and J by 8 bases, and 14 bases separated the two germline ends. Germline V CDR1 and CDR2: LNHNV, YYDKDF (reference sequence). The CDR3 loop spans 14 amino acids. This CDR3 reads CATSRAGGDSEAFF. CDR3 DNA sequence: TGTGCCACCAGCAGAGCCGGTGGGGACTCGGAAGCTTTCTTT.

The V and J genes are TRBV7-9 and TRBJ1-5; 7 positions agree with TRBD1. V lost 3 bases, J lost 5 bases, and 4 bases stayed unmatched. CDR1 is SEHNR and CDR2 is FQNEAQ in the germline V gene (reference sequence). The CDR3 spans 14 residues. The CDR3 reads CASSLGDSYQPQHF. Written as DNA, the CDR3 is TGTGCCAGCAGCTTGGGGGACAGCTATCAGCCCCAGCATTTT.

This clone turned up a few times. V and J are TRBV12-5 and TRBJ2-7, with a possible D match to TRBD1 (6 bases). The CDR3 runs to 15 residues. V was cut by 0 bases and J by 1 base, with 10 bases left in between. Germline V gene sequence: CDR1 LGHNT, CDR2 FRNRAP. The CDR3 sequence: CASGLVEGESYEQYF. The CDR3, as DNA: TGTGCTAGTGGTTTGGTAGAGGGGGAGTCCTACGAGCAGTACTTC.

The rearrangement links TRBV28 to TRBJ2-3; D remains unclear. The V end lost 8 bases, the J end lost 2 bases, and 11 bases lay between the germline ends. CDR1 and CDR2 (germline): MDHEN, SYDVKM. The CDR3 loop spans 13 amino acids. The CDR3 DNA follows: TGTGCCAGCCGTCTCAGGATCACAGATACGCAGTATTTT. Translation: CASRLRITDTQYF.

The chain recombines TRBV30 with TRBJ1-4; 9 nucleotides line up with TRBD1. Germline CDR1 is GTSNPN and CDR2 is SVGIG (reference sequence). CDR3 length: 15 residues. With 2 bases clipped from V and 5 bases from J, the junction kept 6 bases outside the gene matches. CDR3 coding DNA: TGTGCCTGGAGTCGACCGGGACAGGGAAATGAAAAACTGTTTTTT. It specifies CAWSRPGQGNEKLFF.

V usage is TRBV2 and J usage is TRBJ2-7, with 10 bases aligning to TRBD2. The ends lost 7 bases at V and 6 bases at J; junction bases unmatched: 9. Germline CDR1 reads SNHLY; CDR2 reads FYNNEI. This CDR3 spans 14 amino acids. The CDR3 region is CASTPSGRAGEQYF. The CDR3 DNA reads as TGTGCCAGCACCCCAAGCGGGAGGGCGGGCGAGCAGTACTTC.

J is TRBJ1-2 and V is TRBV10-3; D not resolved. The CDR3 length is 12 residues. V lost 3 bases to trimming and J lost 6 bases, with 8 bases between them. Germline assignment: CDR1 ENHRY and CDR2 SYGVKD. Written as DNA, the CDR3 is TGTGCCATCAGTGACTCAGGAAATGGCTACACCTTC. It yields the protein CAISDSGNGYTF.

The chain carries TRBV2 and TRBJ1-6; TRBD1 might be the D (5 bases). V was pared by 2 bases and J by 7 bases, with 12 bases between. CDR1 is SNHLY and CDR2 is FYNNEI in the germline V gene. This CDR3 has 15 residues. The DNA for the CDR3 is TGTGCCAGCAGTGAAAGGCAGGGCCCAAATTCACCCCTCCACTTT. Its protein product is CASSERQGPNSPLHF.

This clone was counted a single time. The V call is TRBV7-8, the J call TRBJ2-1; D is perhaps TRBD1 (5 bases). Looked up from germline, CDR1 is SGHVS and CDR2 is FQNEAQ. V was shortened by 1 base and J by 7 bases, with 11 bases between the two germline ends. The CDR3 runs 14 residues. The CDR3: CASSLERGSNEQFF. DNA of the CDR3: TGTGCCAGCAGCTTAGAAAGGGGATCGAATGAGCAGTTCTTC.

This chain connects TRBV6-6 to TRBJ2-2; D not resolved. Trimming took 8 bases from V and 1 from J, leaving 5 bases between them. The CDR3 runs to 12 residues. Germline V lookup: CDR1 MNHNY, CDR2 SVGAGI (reference sequence). CDR3 amino acids: CASHRNTGELFF. The CDR3 region has the DNA TGTGCCAGCCATAGGAACACCGGGGAGCTGTTTTTT.

The V call is TRBV2, the J call TRBJ1-2; D perhaps matches TRBD1 (6 bases). Trimming removed 6 bases at V and 4 bases at J, with 9 bases between. The CDR3 is 12 amino acids. Germline V CDR1 and CDR2: SNHLY, FYNNEI. DNA for the CDR3: TGTGCCAGCAGAGGACAGCCCTATGGCTACACCTTC. Translating gives CASRGQPYGYTF.